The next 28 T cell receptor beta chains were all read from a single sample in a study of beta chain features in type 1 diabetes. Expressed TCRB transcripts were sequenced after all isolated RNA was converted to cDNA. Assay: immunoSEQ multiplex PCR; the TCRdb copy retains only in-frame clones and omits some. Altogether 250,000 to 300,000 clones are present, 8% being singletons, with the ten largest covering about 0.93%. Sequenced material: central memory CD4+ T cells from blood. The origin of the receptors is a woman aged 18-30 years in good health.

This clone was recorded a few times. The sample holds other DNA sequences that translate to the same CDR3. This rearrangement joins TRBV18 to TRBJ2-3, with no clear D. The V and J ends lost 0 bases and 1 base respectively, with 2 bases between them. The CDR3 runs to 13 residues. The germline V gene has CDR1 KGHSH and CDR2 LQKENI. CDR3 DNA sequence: TGTGCCAGCTCACCACCGGGCACAGATACGCAGTATTTT. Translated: CASSPPGTDTQYF.

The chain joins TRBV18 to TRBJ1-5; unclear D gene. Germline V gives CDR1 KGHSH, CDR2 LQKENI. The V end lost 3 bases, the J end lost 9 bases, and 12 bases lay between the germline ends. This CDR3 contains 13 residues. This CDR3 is CASSPAGYLPQHF. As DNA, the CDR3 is TGTGCCAGCTCACCTGCCGGATACCTGCCCCAGCATTTT.

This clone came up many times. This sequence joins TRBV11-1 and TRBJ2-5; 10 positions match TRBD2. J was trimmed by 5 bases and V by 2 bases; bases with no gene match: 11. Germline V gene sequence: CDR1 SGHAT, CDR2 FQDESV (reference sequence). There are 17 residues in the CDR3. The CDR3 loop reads CASSLWSVAGGSETQYF. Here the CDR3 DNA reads TGTGCCAGCAGCTTATGGTCGGTAGCGGGGGGTTCGGAGACCCAGTACTTC. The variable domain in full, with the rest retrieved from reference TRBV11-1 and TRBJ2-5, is EAEVAQSPRYKITEKSQAVAFWCDPISGHATLYWYRQILGQGPELLVQFQDESVVDDSQLPKDRFSAERLKGVDSTLKIQPAELGDSAMYLCASSLWSVAGGSETQYFGPGTRLLVL.

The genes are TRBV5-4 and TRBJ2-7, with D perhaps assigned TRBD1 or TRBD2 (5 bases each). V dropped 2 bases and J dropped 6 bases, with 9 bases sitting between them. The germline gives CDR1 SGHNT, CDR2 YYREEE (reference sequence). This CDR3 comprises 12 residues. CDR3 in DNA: TGTGCCAGCAGCTTAGTTGGGGGCGAGCAGTACTTC. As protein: CASSLVGGEQYF.

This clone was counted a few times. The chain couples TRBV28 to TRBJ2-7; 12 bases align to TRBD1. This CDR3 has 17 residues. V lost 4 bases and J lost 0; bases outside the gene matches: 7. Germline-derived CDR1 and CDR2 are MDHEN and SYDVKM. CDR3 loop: CASSSGTGGFSSYEQYV. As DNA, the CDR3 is TGTGCCAGCAGTTCCGGGACAGGGGGCTTCAGCTCCTACGAGCAGTACGTC.

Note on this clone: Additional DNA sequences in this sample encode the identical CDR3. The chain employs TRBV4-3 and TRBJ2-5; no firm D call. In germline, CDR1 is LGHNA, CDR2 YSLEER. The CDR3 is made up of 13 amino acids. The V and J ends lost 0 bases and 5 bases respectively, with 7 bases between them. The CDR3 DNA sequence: TGCGCCAGCAGCCAAGATCCGCGGGAGACCCAGTACTTC. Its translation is CASSQDPRETQYF.

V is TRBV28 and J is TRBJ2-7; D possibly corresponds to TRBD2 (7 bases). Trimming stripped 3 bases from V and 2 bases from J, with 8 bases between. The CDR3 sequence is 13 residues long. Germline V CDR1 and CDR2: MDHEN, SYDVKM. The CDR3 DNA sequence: TGTGCCAGCAGTTTGGGGGGGCCCTACGAGCAGTACGTC. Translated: CASSLGGPYEQYV.

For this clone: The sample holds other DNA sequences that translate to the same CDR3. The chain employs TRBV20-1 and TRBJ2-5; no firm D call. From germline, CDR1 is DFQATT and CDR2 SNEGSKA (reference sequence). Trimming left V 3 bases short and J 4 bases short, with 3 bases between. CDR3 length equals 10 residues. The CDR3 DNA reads TGCAGTGCTAGGAGAGAGACCCAGTACTTC. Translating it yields CSARRETQYF.

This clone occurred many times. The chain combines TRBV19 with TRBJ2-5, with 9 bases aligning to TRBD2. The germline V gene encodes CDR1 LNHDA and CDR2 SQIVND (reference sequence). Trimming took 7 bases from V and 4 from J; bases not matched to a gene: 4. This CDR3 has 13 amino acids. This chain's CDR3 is CASMASGVETQYF. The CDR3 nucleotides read TGTGCCAGTATGGCTAGCGGGGTAGAGACCCAGTACTTC.

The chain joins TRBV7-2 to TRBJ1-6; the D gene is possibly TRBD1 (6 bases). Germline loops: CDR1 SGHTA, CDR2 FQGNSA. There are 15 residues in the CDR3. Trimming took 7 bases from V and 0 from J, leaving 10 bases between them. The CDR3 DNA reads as TGTGCCAGCAAGGAAGGGGGCTCCTATAATTCACCCCTCCACTTT. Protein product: CASKEGGSYNSPLHF.

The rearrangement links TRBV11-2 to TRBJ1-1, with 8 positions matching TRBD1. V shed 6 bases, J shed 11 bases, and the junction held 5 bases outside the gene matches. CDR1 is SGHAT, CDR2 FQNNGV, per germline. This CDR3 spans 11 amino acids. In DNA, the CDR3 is TGTGCCAGCAGAAAGGACAGGGAGGCTTTCTTT. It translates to CASRKDREAFF.

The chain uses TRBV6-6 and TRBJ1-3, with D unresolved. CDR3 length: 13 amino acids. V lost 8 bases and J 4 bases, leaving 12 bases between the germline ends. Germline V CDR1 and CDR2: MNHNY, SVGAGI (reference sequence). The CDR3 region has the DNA TGTGCCAGCGTCGGGGATGCCGGAAACACCATATATTTT. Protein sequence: CASVGDAGNTIYF.

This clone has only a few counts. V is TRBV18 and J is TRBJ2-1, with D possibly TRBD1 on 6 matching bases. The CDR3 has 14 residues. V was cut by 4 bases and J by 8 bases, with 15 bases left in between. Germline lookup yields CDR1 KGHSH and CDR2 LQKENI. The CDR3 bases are TGTGCCAGCTCACGGGCAGGGGAAGAGGATGAGCAGTTCTTC. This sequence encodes CASSRAGEEDEQFF.

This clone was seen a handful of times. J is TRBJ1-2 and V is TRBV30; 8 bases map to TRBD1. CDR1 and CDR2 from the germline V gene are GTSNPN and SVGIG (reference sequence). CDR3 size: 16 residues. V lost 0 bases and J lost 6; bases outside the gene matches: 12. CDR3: CAWSVMGTGGSDGYTF. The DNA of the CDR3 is TGTGCCTGGAGTGTAATGGGTACAGGGGGGTCTGATGGCTACACCTTC.

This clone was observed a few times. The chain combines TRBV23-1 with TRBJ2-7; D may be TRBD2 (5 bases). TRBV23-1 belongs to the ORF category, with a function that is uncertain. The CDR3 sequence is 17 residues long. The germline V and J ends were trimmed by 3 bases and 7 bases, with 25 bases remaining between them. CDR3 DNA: TGCGCCAGCAGTCACCCCAGCATTCAGCGGTGTACGTTGGAGCAGTACTTC. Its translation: CASSHPSIQRCTLEQYF.

This CDR3 reads CASSPMALSGGLGGYTF. The CDR3 DNA is TGTGCCAGCAGCCCAATGGCCCTCAGCGGGGGGTTAGGTGGCTACACCTTC. The J gene is TRBJ1-2, the V gene TRBV7-3; a possible D gene is TRBD1 (5 bases). Trimming pared 5 bases from V and 7 bases from J, leaving 26 bases between. The CDR3 covers 17 residues. Germline lookup yields CDR1 SGHTA and CDR2 FQGTGA.

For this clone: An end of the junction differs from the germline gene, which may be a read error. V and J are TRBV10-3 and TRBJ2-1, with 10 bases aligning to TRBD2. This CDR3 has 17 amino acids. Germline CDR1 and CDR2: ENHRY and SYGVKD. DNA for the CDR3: TGTGCCAGCAGTCCGACCTCAGGGGGACTAGCGACAAATGAGCAGTTCTTC. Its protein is CASSPTSGGLATNEQFF.

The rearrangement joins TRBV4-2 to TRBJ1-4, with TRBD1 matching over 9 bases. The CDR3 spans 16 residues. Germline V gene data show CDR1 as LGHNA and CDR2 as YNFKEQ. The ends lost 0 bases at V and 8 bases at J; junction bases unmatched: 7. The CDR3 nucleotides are TGTGCCAGCAGCCAAGATCGGGACAGGGCCAGGGAAAAACTGTTTTTT. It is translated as CASSQDRDRAREKLFF.

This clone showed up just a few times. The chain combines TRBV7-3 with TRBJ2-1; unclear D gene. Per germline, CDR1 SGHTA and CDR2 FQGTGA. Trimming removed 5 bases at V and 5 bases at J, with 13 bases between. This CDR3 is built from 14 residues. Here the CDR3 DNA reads TGTGCCAGCAGCCGAGACCAGGACCACAATGAGCAGTTCTTC. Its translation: CASSRDQDHNEQFF.

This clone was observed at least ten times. The CDR3 is CASSRDRGETQYF. In DNA, the CDR3 is TGTGCCAGCAGCCGTGACAGGGGAGAGACCCAGTACTTC. This chain links TRBV14 with TRBJ2-5; 8 bases are a match to TRBD1. V gave up 4 bases and J gave up 4 bases; unmatched junction bases: 2. The CDR3 sequence is 13 residues long. Germline V gene data show CDR1 as SGHDN and CDR2 as FVKESK.

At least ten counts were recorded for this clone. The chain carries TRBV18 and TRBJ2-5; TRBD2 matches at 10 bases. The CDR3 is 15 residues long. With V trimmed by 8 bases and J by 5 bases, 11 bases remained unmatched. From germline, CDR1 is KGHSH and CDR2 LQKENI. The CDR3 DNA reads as TGTGCCAGCACGGCCTTAGCGGGGGGCTATGAGACCCAGTACTTC. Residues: CASTALAGGYETQYF.

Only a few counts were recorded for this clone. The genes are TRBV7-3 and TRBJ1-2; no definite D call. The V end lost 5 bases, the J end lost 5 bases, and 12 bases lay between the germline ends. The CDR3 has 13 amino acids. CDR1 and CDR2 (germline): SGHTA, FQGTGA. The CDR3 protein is CASSQDTTYGYTF. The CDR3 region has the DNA TGTGCCAGCAGCCAAGACACCACATATGGCTACACCTTC.

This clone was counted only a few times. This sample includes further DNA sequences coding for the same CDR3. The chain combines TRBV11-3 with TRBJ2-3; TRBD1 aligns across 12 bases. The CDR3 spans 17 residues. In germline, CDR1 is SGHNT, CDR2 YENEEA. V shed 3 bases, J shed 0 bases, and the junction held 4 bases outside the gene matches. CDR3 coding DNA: TGTGCCAGCAGCTTCGGGACAGGGGGCCCTAGCACAGATACGCAGTATTTT. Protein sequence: CASSFGTGGPSTDTQYF.

This CDR3 is CSVEDPGLGGPGTQYF. The CDR3 DNA reads as TGCAGCGTTGAAGACCCGGGCCTGGGAGGGCCGGGGACCCAGTACTTC. The chain combines TRBV29-1 with TRBJ2-5; 7 bases agree with TRBD2. The germline gives CDR1 SQVTM, CDR2 ANQGSEA. V was clipped by 0 bases and J by 7 bases; unmatched bases: 14. There are 16 residues in the CDR3.

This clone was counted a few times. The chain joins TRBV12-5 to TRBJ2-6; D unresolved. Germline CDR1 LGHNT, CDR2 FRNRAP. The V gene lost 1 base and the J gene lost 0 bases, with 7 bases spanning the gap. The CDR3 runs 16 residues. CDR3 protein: CASGLGDSSGANVLTF. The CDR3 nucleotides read TGTGCTAGTGGTTTGGGTGACTCCTCTGGGGCCAACGTCCTGACTTTC. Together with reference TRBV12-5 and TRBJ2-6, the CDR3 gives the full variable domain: DARVTQTPRHKVTEMGQEVTMRCQPILGHNTVFWYRQTMMQGLELLAYFRNRAPLDDSGMPKDRFSAEMPDATLATLKIQPSEPRDSAVYFCASGLGDSSGANVLTFGAGSRLTVL.

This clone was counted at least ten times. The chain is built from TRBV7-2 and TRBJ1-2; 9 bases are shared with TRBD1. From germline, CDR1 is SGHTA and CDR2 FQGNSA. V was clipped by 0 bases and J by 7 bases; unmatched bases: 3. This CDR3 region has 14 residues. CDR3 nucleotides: TGTGCCAGCAGCTTAGCCGGGACAGGGTTTGGCTACACCTTC. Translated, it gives CASSLAGTGFGYTF.

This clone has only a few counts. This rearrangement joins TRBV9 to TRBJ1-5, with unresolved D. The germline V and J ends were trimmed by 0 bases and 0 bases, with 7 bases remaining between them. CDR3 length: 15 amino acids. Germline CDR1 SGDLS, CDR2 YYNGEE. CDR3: CASSVGGNSNQPQHF. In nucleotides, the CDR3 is TGTGCCAGCAGCGTAGGGGGAAATAGCAATCAGCCCCAGCATTTT. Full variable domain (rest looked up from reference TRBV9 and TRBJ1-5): DSGVTQTPKHLITATGQRVTLRCSPRSGDLSVYWYQQSLDQGLQFLIQYYNGEERAKGNILERFSAQQFPDLHSELNLSSLELGDSALYFCASSVGGNSNQPQHFGDGTRLSIL.

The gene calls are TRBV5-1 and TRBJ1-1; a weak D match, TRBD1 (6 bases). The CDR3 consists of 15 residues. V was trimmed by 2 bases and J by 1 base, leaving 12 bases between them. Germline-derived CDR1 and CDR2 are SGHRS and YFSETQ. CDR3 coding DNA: TGCGCCAGCAGCTTCCTCGGACAGACGAACACTGAAGCTTTCTTT. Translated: CASSFLGQTNTEAFF.